This record covers a single T cell receptor (beta chain). Its antigen remains unidentified. This was the immunoSEQ version 4 assay in survey mode. Clones were read by immunoSEQ multiplex PCR, and TCRdb kept only the in-frame ones, dropping some. Counted here are over 35,000 clones, around 92% occurring once; the ten biggest clones make up under 1.2%. The sample is drawn from a study of persistence of HIV-infected CD4 T cells. Study-wide background: Blood samples, up to roughly 200 mL, came from multiple time points, except two leukapheresis donors sampled once.

Germline CDR1 MDHEN, CDR2 SYDVKM. V was shortened by 1 base and J by 10 bases, with 12 bases between the two germline ends. The CDR3 is 13 amino acids. Nonspecific anti-CD3/anti-CD28 bead stimulation represents the broad CD4+ T cell repertoire. CD4+ T cells upregulating both CD40 ligand and CD69 were sorted as responding cells. Suppressive ART was started during chronic HIV-1 infection in these adults. Donors had CD4+ T cell counts above 400 cells/uL and were CMV-seropositive. PBMCs were depleted of CD8+ T cells before stimulation. The receptor's source is an adult man with HIV who was CMV-seropositive. V usage is TRBV28 and J usage is TRBJ2-3, with a possible D match to TRBD1 (5 bases). Sequenced here: CD4+ T cells sorted from PBMCs after roughly 17-hour stimulation, sampled from a patient who received antiretroviral therapy. CDR3 sequence reads: CASSLSRPGSQYF. DNA for the CDR3: TGTGCCAGCAGTTTATCCCGGCCAGGGTCGCAGTATTTT.